The entry below gives a single T cell receptor beta chain sequence along with its context. The CDR3 is 14 residues long. Germline CDR1 reads SGHTA; CDR2 reads FQGNSA. V dropped 4 bases and J dropped 9; count of bases not matched to a gene: 7. Per the authors' pipeline: Amplifying reference gene primers gave estimates of nucleated cell counts. Libraries were prepared by immunoSEQ multiplex PCR; TCRdb keeps only in-frame clonotypes and omits some of them. V, J and clone size derive from that table, while D and trimming were established from the DNA sequence. The table shows tens of thousands of clones, with under 85% occurring only once. This entry is derived from a study of blood T cell repertoires in COVID-19. Study details: There were acute and convalescent COVID-19 samples, and they came from the United States, Italy and Spain.

Specimen: peripheral blood. This TCR was sampled from a human donor in a cohort sampled during active COVID-19. The V gene is TRBV7-2, the J gene TRBJ2-1, with TRBD2 matching 9 bases. This CDR3 is CASSWGLAEGEQFF. The DNA of the CDR3 is TGTGCCAGCAGCTGGGGACTAGCTGAAGGTGAGCAGTTCTTC. The variable domain in full, completed from reference TRBV7-2 and TRBJ2-1, reads GAGVSQSPSNKVTEKGKDVELRCDPISGHTALYWYRQSLGQGLEFLIYFQGNSAPDKSGLPSDRFSAERTGGSVSTLTIQRTQQEDSAVYLCASSWGLAEGEQFFGPGTRLTVL.